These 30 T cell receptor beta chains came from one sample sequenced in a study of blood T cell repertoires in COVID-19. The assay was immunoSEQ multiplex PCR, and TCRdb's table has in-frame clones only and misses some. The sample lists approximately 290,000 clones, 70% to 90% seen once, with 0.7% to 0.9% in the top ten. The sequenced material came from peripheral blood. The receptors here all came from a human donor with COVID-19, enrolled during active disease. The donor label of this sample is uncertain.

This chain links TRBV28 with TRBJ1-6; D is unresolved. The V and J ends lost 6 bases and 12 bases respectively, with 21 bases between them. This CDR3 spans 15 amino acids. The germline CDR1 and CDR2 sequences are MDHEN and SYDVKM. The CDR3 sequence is CASRPLRSGRIPLHF. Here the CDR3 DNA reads TGTGCCAGCAGACCCCTCCGGTCCGGGAGGATACCCCTCCACTTT.

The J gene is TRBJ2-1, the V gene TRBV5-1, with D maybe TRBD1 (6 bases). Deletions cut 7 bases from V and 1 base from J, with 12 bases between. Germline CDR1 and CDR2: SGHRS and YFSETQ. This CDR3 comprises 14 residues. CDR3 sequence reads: CASGLQGSYNEQFF. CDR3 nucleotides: TGCGCCAGCGGTCTACAGGGATCCTACAATGAGCAGTTCTTC.

CDR3 in DNA: TGTGCCTGGAGTGTGGGTTTAGCGGGAGCGATAGATACGCAGTATTTT. Translating it yields CAWSVGLAGAIDTQYF. The V gene is TRBV30, the J gene TRBJ2-3, with 9 positions matching TRBD2. The germline gives CDR1 GTSNPN, CDR2 SVGIG (reference sequence). J gave up 5 bases and V 0 bases, and 9 bases lay outside the gene matches. The CDR3 is made up of 16 amino acids.

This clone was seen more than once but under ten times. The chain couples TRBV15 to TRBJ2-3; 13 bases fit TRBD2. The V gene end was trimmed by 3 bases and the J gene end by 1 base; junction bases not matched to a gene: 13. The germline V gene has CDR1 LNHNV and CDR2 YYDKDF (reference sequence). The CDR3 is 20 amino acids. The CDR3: CATSSELGTSGTLGTDTQYF. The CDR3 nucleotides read TGTGCCACCAGCAGCGAATTGGGGACTAGCGGGACCCTCGGCACAGATACGCAGTATTTT.

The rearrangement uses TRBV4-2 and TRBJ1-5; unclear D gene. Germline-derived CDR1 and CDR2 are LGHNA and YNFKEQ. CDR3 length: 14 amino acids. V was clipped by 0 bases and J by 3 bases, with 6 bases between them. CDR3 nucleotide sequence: TGTGCCAGCAGCCAAGATCAGGACAATCAGCCCCAGCATTTT. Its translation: CASSQDQDNQPQHF.

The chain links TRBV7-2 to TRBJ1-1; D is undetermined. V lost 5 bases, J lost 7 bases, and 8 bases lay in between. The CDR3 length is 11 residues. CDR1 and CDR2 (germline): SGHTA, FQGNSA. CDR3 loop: CASSLLYEAFF. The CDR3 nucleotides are TGTGCCAGCAGCCTCCTGTATGAAGCTTTCTTT.

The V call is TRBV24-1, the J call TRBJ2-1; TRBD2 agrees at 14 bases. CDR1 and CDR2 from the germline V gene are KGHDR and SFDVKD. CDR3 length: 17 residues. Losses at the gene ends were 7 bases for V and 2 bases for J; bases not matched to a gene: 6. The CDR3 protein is CATSPGLAGVPYNEQFF. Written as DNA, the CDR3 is TGTGCCACCAGCCCGGGACTAGCGGGAGTCCCCTACAATGAGCAGTTCTTC.

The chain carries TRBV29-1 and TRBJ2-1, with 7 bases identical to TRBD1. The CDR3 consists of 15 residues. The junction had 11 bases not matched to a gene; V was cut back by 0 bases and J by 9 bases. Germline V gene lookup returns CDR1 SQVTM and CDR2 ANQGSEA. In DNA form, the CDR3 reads TGCAGCGTTGAAGAGGGCTACAGGGGTTGGGGTGAGCAGTTCTTC. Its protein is CSVEEGYRGWGEQFF.

CDR3 protein: CAWSGGGTSDFYEQYF. The CDR3 DNA sequence: TGTGCCTGGAGTGGGGGAGGGACTAGCGATTTCTACGAGCAGTACTTC. The V and J genes are TRBV30 and TRBJ2-7, with 10 bases matching TRBD2. Per the germline V gene, CDR1 is GTSNPN and CDR2 is SVGIG (reference sequence). The CDR3 is made up of 16 amino acids. The trim removed 1 base at V and 3 bases at J, leaving 9 bases unmatched. Based on the CDR3 plus reference TRBV30 and TRBJ2-7, the full variable domain is SQTIHQWPATLVQPVGSPLSLECTVEGTSNPNLYWYRQAAGRGLQLLFYSVGIGQISSEVPQNLSASRPQDRQFILSSKKLLLSDSGFYLCAWSGGGTSDFYEQYFGPGTRLTVT.

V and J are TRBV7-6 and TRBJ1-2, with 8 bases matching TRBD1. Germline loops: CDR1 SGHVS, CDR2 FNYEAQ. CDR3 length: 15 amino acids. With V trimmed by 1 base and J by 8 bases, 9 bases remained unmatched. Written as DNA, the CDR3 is TGTGCCAGCAGCTTAGAGGCAGGGGGCCCCAGGGGCTACACCTTC. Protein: CASSLEAGGPRGYTF.

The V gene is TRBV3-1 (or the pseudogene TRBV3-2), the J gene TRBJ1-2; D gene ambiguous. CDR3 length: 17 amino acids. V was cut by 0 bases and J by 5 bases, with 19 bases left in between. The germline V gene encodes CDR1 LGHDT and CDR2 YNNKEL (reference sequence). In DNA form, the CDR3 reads TGTGCCAGCAGCCAAGAGGTGGGAACAGCGGGCGGGTATGGCTACACCTTC. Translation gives CASSQEVGTAGGYGYTF.

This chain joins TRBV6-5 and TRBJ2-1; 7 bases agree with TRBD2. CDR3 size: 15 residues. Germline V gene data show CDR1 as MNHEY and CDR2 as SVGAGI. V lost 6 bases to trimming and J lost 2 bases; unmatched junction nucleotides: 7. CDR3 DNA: TGTGCCAGCAGCCCGGCTAGCGGACCCTACAATGAGCAGTTCTTC. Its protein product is CASSPASGPYNEQFF.

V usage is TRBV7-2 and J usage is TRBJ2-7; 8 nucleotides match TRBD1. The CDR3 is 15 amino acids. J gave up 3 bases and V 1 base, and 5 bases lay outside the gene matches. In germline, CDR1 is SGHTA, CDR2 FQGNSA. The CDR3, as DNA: TGTGCCAGCAGCTTAGACCCAGGGGGCTTCTACGAGCAGTACTTC. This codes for CASSLDPGGFYEQYF.

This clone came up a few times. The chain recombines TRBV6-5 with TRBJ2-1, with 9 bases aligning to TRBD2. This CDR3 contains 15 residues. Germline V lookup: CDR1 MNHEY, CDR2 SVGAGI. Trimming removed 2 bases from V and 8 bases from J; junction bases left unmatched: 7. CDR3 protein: CASSYAGGPGDEQFF. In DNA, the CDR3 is TGTGCCAGCAGTTACGCGGGAGGGCCGGGCGATGAGCAGTTCTTC.

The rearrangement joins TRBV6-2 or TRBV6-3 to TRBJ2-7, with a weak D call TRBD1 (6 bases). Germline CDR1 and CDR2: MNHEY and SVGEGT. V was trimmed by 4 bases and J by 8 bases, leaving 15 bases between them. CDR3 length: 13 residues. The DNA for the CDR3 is TGTGCCAGCAGTTTGATTCCAGGGGACAAGCAGTACTTC. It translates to CASSLIPGDKQYF.

The CDR3 spells CASSQWSSRTDTQYF. The DNA for the CDR3 is TGTGCCAGCAGCCAGTGGTCCAGTCGCACAGATACGCAGTATTTT. The chain combines TRBV7-2 with TRBJ2-3, with D unresolved. The CDR3 consists of 15 residues. V gave up 5 bases and J gave up 1 base, with 13 bases separating them. Germline V gene lookup returns CDR1 SGHTA and CDR2 FQGNSA.

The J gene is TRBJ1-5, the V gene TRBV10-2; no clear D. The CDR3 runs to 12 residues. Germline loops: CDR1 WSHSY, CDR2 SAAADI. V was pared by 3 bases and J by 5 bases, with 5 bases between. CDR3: CASSESYQPQHF. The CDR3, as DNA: TGCGCCAGCAGTGAAAGCTATCAGCCCCAGCATTTT.

The CDR3 bases are TGTGCCAGCAGTTCTGGACGGGGTAACTATGGCTACACCTTC. Encoded protein: CASSSGRGNYGYTF. The V and J genes are TRBV6-2 or TRBV6-3 and TRBJ1-2; D is undetermined. The CDR3 contains 14 residues. In germline, CDR1 is MNHEY, CDR2 SVGEGT. V lost 4 bases and J lost 1, with 10 bases in between.

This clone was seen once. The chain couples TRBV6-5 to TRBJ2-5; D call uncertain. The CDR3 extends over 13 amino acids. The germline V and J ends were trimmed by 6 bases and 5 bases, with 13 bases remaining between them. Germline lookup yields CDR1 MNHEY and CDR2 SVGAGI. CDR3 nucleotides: TGTGCCAGCAGCCCGATCACGACTGAGACCCAGTACTTC. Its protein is CASSPITTETQYF.

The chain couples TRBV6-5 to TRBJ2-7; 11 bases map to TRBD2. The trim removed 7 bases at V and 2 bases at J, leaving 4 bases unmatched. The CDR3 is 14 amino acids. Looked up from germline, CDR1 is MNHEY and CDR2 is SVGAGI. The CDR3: CASTRLAGPYEQYF. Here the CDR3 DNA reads TGTGCCAGCACGCGACTAGCGGGACCCTACGAGCAGTACTTC.

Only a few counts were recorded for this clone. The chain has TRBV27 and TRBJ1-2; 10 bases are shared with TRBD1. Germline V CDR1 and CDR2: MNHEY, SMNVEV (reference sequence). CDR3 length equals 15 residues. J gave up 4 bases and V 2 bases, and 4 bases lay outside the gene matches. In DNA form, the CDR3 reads TGTGCCAGCAGTTTACTCCGGACAGGGGGCTATGGCTACACCTTC. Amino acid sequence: CASSLLRTGGYGYTF.

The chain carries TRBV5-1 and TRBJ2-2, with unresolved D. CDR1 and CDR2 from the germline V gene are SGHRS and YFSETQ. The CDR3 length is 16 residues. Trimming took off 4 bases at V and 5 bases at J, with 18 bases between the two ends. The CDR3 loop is CASSLDTLSTTGELFF. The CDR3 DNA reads TGCGCCAGCAGCCTCGACACCTTATCCACAACCGGGGAGCTGTTTTTT.

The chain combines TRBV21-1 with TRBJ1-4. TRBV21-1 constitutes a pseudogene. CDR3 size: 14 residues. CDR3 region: CASSDRDANEKLFF. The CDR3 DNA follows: TGTGCCAGCAGCGACCGGGATGCTAATGAAAAACTGTTTTTT.

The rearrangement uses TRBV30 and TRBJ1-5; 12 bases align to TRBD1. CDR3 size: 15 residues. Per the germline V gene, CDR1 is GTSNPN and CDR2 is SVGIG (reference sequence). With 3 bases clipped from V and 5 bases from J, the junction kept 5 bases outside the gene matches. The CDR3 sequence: CAWRAGTGGHQPQHF. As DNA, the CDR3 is TGTGCCTGGAGGGCCGGGACAGGGGGCCATCAGCCCCAGCATTTT.

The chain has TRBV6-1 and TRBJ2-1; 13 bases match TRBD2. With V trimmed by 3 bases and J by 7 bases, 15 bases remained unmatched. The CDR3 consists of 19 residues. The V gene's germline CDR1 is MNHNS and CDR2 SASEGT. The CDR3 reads CASSDRGLAGVGIVNEQFF. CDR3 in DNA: TGTGCCAGCAGTGATAGAGGACTAGCGGGAGTCGGTATTGTTAATGAGCAGTTCTTC.

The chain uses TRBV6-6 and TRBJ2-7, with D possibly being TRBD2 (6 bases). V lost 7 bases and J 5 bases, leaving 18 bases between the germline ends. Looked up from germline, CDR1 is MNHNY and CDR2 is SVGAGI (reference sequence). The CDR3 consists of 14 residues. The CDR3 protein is CASTPSDWGDEQYF. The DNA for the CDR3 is TGTGCCAGCACCCCCTCGGATTGGGGGGACGAGCAGTACTTC.

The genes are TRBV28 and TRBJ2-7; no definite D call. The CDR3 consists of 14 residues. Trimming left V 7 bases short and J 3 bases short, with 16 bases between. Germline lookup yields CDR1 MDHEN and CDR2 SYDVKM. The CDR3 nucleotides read TGTGCCAGCACCCCCTCTCTGGCCCACTACGAGCAGTACTTC. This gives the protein CASTPSLAHYEQYF.

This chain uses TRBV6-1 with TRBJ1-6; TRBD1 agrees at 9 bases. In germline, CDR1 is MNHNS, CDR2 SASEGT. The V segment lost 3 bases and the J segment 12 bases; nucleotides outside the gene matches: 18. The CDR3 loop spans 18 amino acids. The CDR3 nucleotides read TGTGCCAGCAGTGAGAGACAACCTACCCCGGGACAGGGAGAACCCCTCCACTTT. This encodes CASSERQPTPGQGEPLHF.

The CDR3 coding sequence is TGTGCCAGCAGCTTACATTATGGCAGCACAGATACGCAGTATTTT. Translated: CASSLHYGSTDTQYF. V is TRBV7-2 and J is TRBJ2-3; D uncertain. V shed 2 bases and J shed 0 bases, with 9 bases lying between them. The CDR3 length is 15 residues. Germline CDR1 SGHTA, CDR2 FQGNSA.

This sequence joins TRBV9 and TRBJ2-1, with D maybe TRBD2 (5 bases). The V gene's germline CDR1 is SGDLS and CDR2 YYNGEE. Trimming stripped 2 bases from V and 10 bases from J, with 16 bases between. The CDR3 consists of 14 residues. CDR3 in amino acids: CASSVAIMTGEQFF. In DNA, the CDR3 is TGTGCCAGCAGCGTCGCTATTATGACGGGAGAGCAGTTCTTC.